What follows are 5 T cell receptor beta chains derived from one specimen sequenced in a study of tumor-infiltrating lymphocytes in primary liver carcinoma. The input was around 0.5 ug total RNA; TCR beta cDNA was made from it with a constant-region primer. Three nested multiplex PCR rounds of slightly modified ARM-PCR generated TCR beta libraries. The two initial PCR rounds, roughly 10 cycles each, used TRBV1-TRBV30 forward and C-beta reverse primers. TCRdb reprocessed the multiplex PCR reads with MiXCR, giving one entry per CDR3 protein. Here the sample spans approximately 120,000 distinct CDR3 sequences, 64% being singletons. Total RNA and DNA came together from 20-30 mg of bulk tissue without cell sorting. Sequenced: liver tumor tissue from sampling region 3. Subset described: tumor region T3, left-lateral pole. The source of these receptors is a woman aged 60-75 years with primary liver carcinoma and hepatitis B virus infection.

Details on this clonotype: At one end the junction does not follow the germline gene, possibly because of a read error. J is TRBJ1-2 and V is TRBV11-2, with TRBD1 matching over 7 bases. This CDR3 has 16 amino acids. Germline-derived CDR1 and CDR2 are SGHAT and FQNNGV. Here the CDR3 DNA reads TGCGCCAACAGCCGAACCGAGCCAGGGGGGAACTATGGCTACACCTTC. As protein: CANSRTEPGGNYGYTF.

The chain combines TRBV2 with TRBJ2-1, with D perhaps assigned TRBD1 or TRBD2 (6 bases each). V was shortened by 7 bases and J by 6 bases, with 16 bases between the two germline ends. The CDR3 sequence is 14 residues long. The germline CDR1 and CDR2 sequences are SNHLY and FYNNEI. Here the CDR3 reads CASKRQVEGNEQFF. The CDR3 region has the DNA TGTGCCAGCAAAAGACAGGTGGAGGGCAATGAGCAGTTCTTC.

The genes are TRBV11-2 and TRBJ2-5; the D is unclear. Germline V gene data show CDR1 as SGHAT and CDR2 as FQNNGV. V gave up 9 bases and J gave up 4 bases, with 9 bases separating them. CDR3 length equals 11 residues. CDR3 in DNA: TGTGCCAGTAGCCTTATAGAGACCCAGTACTTC. Translating it yields CASSLIETQYF.

A word on this clonotype: A read error is possible here, since a much larger clone lies one base away. The chain couples TRBV7-9 to TRBJ2-3, with D unclear. This CDR3 is built from 15 residues. Germline CDR1 SEHNR, CDR2 FQNEAQ (reference sequence). The CDR3: CASSLDGRSTDTHYF. In nucleotides, the CDR3 is TGTGCCAGCAGCTTGGATGGGCGAAGCACAGATACGCACTATTTT.

The chain is built from TRBV11-2 and TRBJ2-5; 8 nucleotides line up with TRBD2. The germline V gene has CDR1 SGHAT and CDR2 FQNNGV. The length of the CDR3 is 16 residues. The trim removed 4 bases at V and 4 bases at J, leaving 11 bases unmatched. The CDR3 spells CASSYSRCSGGETQYF. The CDR3 DNA reads TGTGCCAGCAGCTACTCCCGTTGCAGCGGGGGAGAGACCCAGTACTTC.